The 27 T cell receptor beta chains reported below all come from one sample, sequenced in a study of T cell responses to AZD1222 COVID-19 vaccine. Sequencing used immunoSEQ multiplex PCR; TCRdb keeps in-frame clones, though not all of them. The sample carries 150,000 to 200,000 clones, around nine tenths recorded once. The sequenced sample was peripheral blood, obtained on day 0 of AZD1222 vaccination. Source of these receptors: an adult in good health.

The chain has TRBV12-5 and TRBJ1-4; 8 bases agree with TRBD1. This CDR3 is built from 15 residues. The germline CDR1 and CDR2 sequences are LGHNT and FRNRAP. The V segment lost 6 bases and the J segment 2 bases; nucleotides outside the gene matches: 5. The CDR3, as DNA: TGTGCTAGTGGACAGGGGGAAGCGACTAATGAAAAACTGTTTTTT. As protein: CASGQGEATNEKLFF.

The genes are TRBV3-1 (or the pseudogene TRBV3-2) and TRBJ2-5, with no clear D. The V end lost 4 bases, the J end lost 4 bases, and 13 bases lay between the germline ends. The V gene's germline CDR1 is LGHDT and CDR2 YNNKEL (reference sequence). The CDR3 has 14 residues. The CDR3: CASSLEAKSETQYF. The DNA of the CDR3 is TGTGCCAGCAGCCTTGAAGCGAAATCAGAGACCCAGTACTTC.

The chain is built from TRBV18 and TRBJ2-7; 9 bases map to TRBD1. V lost 3 bases and J lost 6; bases outside the gene matches: 6. The length of the CDR3 is 14 residues. CDR1 KGHSH and CDR2 LQKENI come from the germline V gene. CDR3 in DNA: TGTGCCAGCTCACCCGGACAGGGGACAAGCGAGCAGTACTTC. Protein product: CASSPGQGTSEQYF.

The chain has TRBV21-1 and TRBJ1-1. TRBV21-1 is classified as a pseudogene. The CDR3 length is 12 residues. The CDR3: CASSASNTEAFF. CDR3 DNA sequence: TGTGCCAGCTCCGCCTCGAACACTGAAGCTTTCTTT.

The chain carries TRBV29-1 and TRBJ2-7; 7 nucleotides agree with TRBD2. Germline values: CDR1 SQVTM, CDR2 ANQGSEA. The CDR3 totals 13 residues. With V trimmed by 5 bases and J by 7 bases, 11 bases remained unmatched. CDR3 sequence reads: CSVSTSSAGEQYF. Written as DNA, the CDR3 is TGCAGCGTTTCGACTAGCTCCGCCGGAGAGCAGTACTTC.

The chain links TRBV5-1 to TRBJ2-1; TRBD2 aligns across 13 bases. Germline V gene data show CDR1 as SGHRS and CDR2 as YFSETQ. Losses at the gene ends were 4 bases for V and 1 base for J; bases not matched to a gene: 2. The CDR3 contains 16 residues. The CDR3 sequence is CASSKTSGGSYNEQFF. The CDR3 region has the DNA TGCGCCAGCAGCAAGACTAGCGGGGGGTCCTACAATGAGCAGTTCTTC.

The chain combines TRBV4-3 with TRBJ2-1; a possible D gene is TRBD2 (6 bases). CDR3 length equals 13 residues. Germline V lookup: CDR1 LGHNA, CDR2 YSLEER. V was pared by 4 bases and J by 5 bases, with 9 bases between. The CDR3 loop reads CASSRGTDNEQFF. The CDR3 nucleotides are TGCGCCAGCAGCCGCGGGACGGACAATGAGCAGTTCTTC.

This clone came up once. The genes are TRBV3-1 (or the pseudogene TRBV3-2) and TRBJ2-2; D remains ambiguous. V was clipped by 3 bases and J by 5 bases, with 7 bases between them. CDR1 is LGHDT and CDR2 is YNNKEL in the germline V gene (reference sequence). CDR3 length: 13 residues. The CDR3 sequence: CASSQALTGELFF. The CDR3 DNA reads as TGTGCCAGCAGCCAGGCCCTAACCGGGGAGCTGTTTTTT.

The count of this clone is one. V usage is TRBV6-5 and J usage is TRBJ2-4; 7 bases are a match to TRBD1. The germline gives CDR1 MNHEY, CDR2 SVGAGI. J was trimmed by 3 bases and V by 6 bases; bases with no gene match: 5. CDR3 length equals 14 residues. Here the CDR3 DNA reads TGTGCCAGCAGAGACAGGGCTGGCAAAAACATTCAGTACTTC. This encodes CASRDRAGKNIQYF.

The rearrangement links TRBV27 to TRBJ1-2, with D uncertain. The germline V gene has CDR1 MNHEY and CDR2 SMNVEV (reference sequence). The CDR3 has 13 amino acids. Trimming took 4 bases from V and 2 from J, leaving 8 bases between them. The CDR3 loop reads CASSSAPNYGYTF. The CDR3 nucleotides are TGTGCCAGCAGTTCCGCCCCGAACTATGGCTACACCTTC.

The chain joins TRBV3-1 (or the pseudogene TRBV3-2) to TRBJ2-5; D not resolved. Deletions cut 4 bases from V and 5 bases from J, with 8 bases between. The CDR3 loop spans 12 amino acids. Germline loops: CDR1 LGHDT, CDR2 YNNKEL (reference sequence). CDR3 protein: CASSPPGETQYF. CDR3 bases: TGTGCCAGCAGCCCCCCTGGGGAGACCCAGTACTTC.

The rearrangement uses TRBV6-5 and TRBJ2-7, with 9 bases fitting TRBD1. The CDR3 loop spans 14 amino acids. Trimming at V came to 6 bases and at J to 2 bases, leaving 5 bases not matched to a gene. Germline CDR1 is MNHEY and CDR2 is SVGAGI. Here the CDR3 DNA reads TGTGCCAGCAGGACCGGGACAGGGCCCTACGAGCAGTACTTC. It specifies CASRTGTGPYEQYF.

The V gene is TRBV5-1, the J gene TRBJ2-1; 11 nucleotides align to TRBD2. The CDR3 totals 16 residues. Germline trimming cut 2 bases from V and 12 bases from J; bases unmatched to any gene: 13. Germline assignment: CDR1 SGHRS and CDR2 YFSETQ. As DNA, the CDR3 is TGCGCCAGCAGCTTCCTCGGGACTAGCGGCCCGGTAGGGCAGTTCTTC. It encodes CASSFLGTSGPVGQFF.

This clone was seen a single time. The rearrangement joins TRBV18 to TRBJ1-5; TRBD1 aligns across 7 bases. Trimming cost V 3 bases and J 6 bases; bases outside gene matches: 5. The CDR3 covers 14 residues. The germline gives CDR1 KGHSH, CDR2 LQKENI. CDR3 DNA sequence: TGTGCCAGCTCACCTACAGGGGCGGGTCAGCCCCAGCATTTT. This encodes CASSPTGAGQPQHF.

The chain joins TRBV27 to TRBJ2-1, with TRBD2 identical over 10 bases. The germline CDR1 and CDR2 sequences are MNHEY and SMNVEV (reference sequence). V lost 5 bases, J lost 5 bases, and 15 bases stayed unmatched. This CDR3 has 18 residues. The CDR3 DNA reads TGTGCCAGCAGTCCCCCCCTTCTGGGACTAGCGCCCCACAATGAGCAGTTCTTC. Residues: CASSPPLLGLAPHNEQFF.

The chain carries TRBV7-9 and TRBJ1-3; 8 bases line up with TRBD1. Germline V CDR1 and CDR2: SEHNR, FQNEAQ (reference sequence). CDR3 length: 14 amino acids. J lost 4 bases, V lost 5 bases, and 4 bases had no gene match. In DNA form, the CDR3 reads TGTGCCAGCAGCCCAGGGGGCCCAGGAAACACCATATATTTT. Protein: CASSPGGPGNTIYF.

The chain joins TRBV30 to TRBJ1-5; no clear D. Per the germline V gene, CDR1 is GTSNPN and CDR2 is SVGIG (reference sequence). This CDR3 region has 14 residues. V lost 0 bases, J lost 3 bases, and 9 bases lay in between. CDR3 nucleotides: TGTGCCTGGAGTGTACCCAGAAACAATCAGCCCCAGCATTTT. Amino acids: CAWSVPRNNQPQHF.

This chain links TRBV6-5 with TRBJ1-2; D not certain. The V end was cut by 0 bases, the J end by 2 bases, with 13 bases between. Per germline, CDR1 MNHEY and CDR2 SVGAGI. This CDR3 region has 16 residues. This CDR3 reads CASSYSRGIKNYGYTF. Written as DNA, the CDR3 is TGTGCCAGCAGTTACTCGAGAGGGATTAAGAACTATGGCTACACCTTC.

The chain recombines TRBV7-9 with TRBJ2-7; tentatively, D is TRBD1 or TRBD2 (6 bases each). Germline loops: CDR1 SEHNR, CDR2 FQNEAQ (reference sequence). The CDR3 consists of 16 residues. Between the trimmed V and J ends, which lost 4 bases and 1 base, there was a span of 17 bases. DNA for the CDR3: TGTGCCAGCAGCTCCCCGGGGGCTACTTTTTCCTACGAGCAGTACTTC. Its protein is CASSSPGATFSYEQYF.

This chain connects TRBV6-5 to TRBJ1-6, with 10 bases lining up with TRBD1. The CDR3 is 14 residues long. The germline CDR1 and CDR2 sequences are MNHEY and SVGAGI. With 6 bases clipped from V and 10 bases from J, the junction kept 6 bases outside the gene matches. The CDR3 DNA is TGTGCCAGCAGAATCGGACAGGGGGGGTCACCCCTCCACTTT. Amino acid sequence: CASRIGQGGSPLHF.

The chain has TRBV21-1 and TRBJ1-5. TRBV21-1 is flagged as a pseudogene. CDR3 length: 19 amino acids. The CDR3 bases are TGTGCCAGCAGCAAAGGAGGGCCCAGGGTACCGCTAAGCAATCAGCCCCAGCATTTT. It encodes CASSKGGPRVPLSNQPQHF.

The rearrangement links TRBV11-2 to TRBJ2-7, with TRBD2 matching over 15 bases. This CDR3 has 18 residues. Germline loops: CDR1 SGHAT, CDR2 FQNNGV. V gave up 7 bases and J gave up 0 bases; unmatched junction bases: 10. The CDR3 reads CASTTGGGLAGGSYEQYF. The CDR3, as DNA: TGTGCCAGCACCACCGGTGGGGGACTAGCGGGGGGCTCCTACGAGCAGTACTTC.

V and J are TRBV6-5 and TRBJ1-5, with a possible D match to TRBD1 (6 bases). Germline values: CDR1 MNHEY, CDR2 SVGAGI. The CDR3 loop spans 14 amino acids. V dropped 6 bases and J dropped 3 bases, with 12 bases sitting between them. The CDR3 here is CASSPNRVNQPQHF. CDR3 nucleotides: TGTGCCAGCAGCCCCAACAGGGTCAATCAGCCCCAGCATTTT.

The CDR3 is CASISGPGTVSGNTIYF. In DNA form, the CDR3 reads TGCGCCAGCATAAGCGGCCCTGGGACAGTCTCTGGAAACACCATATATTTT. The chain recombines TRBV23-1 with TRBJ1-3; the match to TRBD1 covers 7 bases. TRBV23-1 is placed among ORFs of uncertain function. Unmatched junction bases numbered 12, after V lost 7 bases and J lost 0 bases. The CDR3 has 17 residues.

The chain carries TRBV3-1 (or the pseudogene TRBV3-2) and TRBJ1-1, with 7 positions matching TRBD1. Germline CDR1 and CDR2: LGHDT and YNNKEL (reference sequence). V was clipped by 4 bases and J by 0 bases; unmatched bases: 5. CDR3 length: 15 amino acids. CDR3 DNA sequence: TGTGCCAGCAGCCCTAGGGACAGCCTGAACACTGAAGCTTTCTTT. Translating it yields CASSPRDSLNTEAFF.

Comment on this clone: Other DNA sequences of this sample code for an identical CDR3. The V call is TRBV28, the J call TRBJ1-1; possible D gene TRBD1, 5 bases. The CDR3 consists of 13 residues. The V gene's germline CDR1 is MDHEN and CDR2 SYDVKM. Deletions cut 7 bases from V and 5 bases from J, with 14 bases between. The CDR3 region has the DNA TGTGCCAGCACCCCCGGGGGGGGTACTGAAGCTTTCTTT. Its protein product is CASTPGGGTEAFF.

This clone was detected only a few times. The chain joins TRBV7-2 to TRBJ2-7; TRBD2 matches 7 bases. V was clipped by 5 bases and J by 4 bases; unmatched bases: 14. This CDR3 region has 16 residues. The germline V gene encodes CDR1 SGHTA and CDR2 FQGNSA. This chain's CDR3 is CASSPRGGGLTYEQYF. The CDR3 bases are TGTGCCAGCAGCCCGCGCGGTGGGGGACTAACTTACGAGCAGTACTTC.